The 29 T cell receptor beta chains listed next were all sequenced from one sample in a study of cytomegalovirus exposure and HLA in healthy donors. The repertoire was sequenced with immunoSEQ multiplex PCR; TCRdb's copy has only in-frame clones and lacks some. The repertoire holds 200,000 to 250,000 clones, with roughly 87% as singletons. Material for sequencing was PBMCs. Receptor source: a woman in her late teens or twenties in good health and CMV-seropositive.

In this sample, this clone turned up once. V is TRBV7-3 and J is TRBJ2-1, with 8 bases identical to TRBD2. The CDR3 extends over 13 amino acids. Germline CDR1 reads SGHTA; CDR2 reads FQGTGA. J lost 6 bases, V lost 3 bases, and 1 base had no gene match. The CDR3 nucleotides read TGTGCCAGCAGCTTTGGGACTAGCAATGAGCAGTTCTTC. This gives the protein CASSFGTSNEQFF.

Here the CDR3 DNA reads TGCGCCAGCAGCCCTAAGACAGGGGATGGCTACACCTTC. The encoded protein is CASSPKTGDGYTF. This sequence joins TRBV4-1 and TRBJ1-2; 8 positions agree with TRBD1. J was trimmed by 6 bases and V by 4 bases; bases with no gene match: 4. CDR3 length: 13 amino acids. Per the germline V gene, CDR1 is MGHRA and CDR2 is YSYEKL.

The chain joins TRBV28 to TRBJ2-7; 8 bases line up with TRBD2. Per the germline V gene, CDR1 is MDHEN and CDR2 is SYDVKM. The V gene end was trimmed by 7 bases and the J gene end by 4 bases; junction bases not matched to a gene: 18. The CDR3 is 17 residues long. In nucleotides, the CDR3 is TGTGCCAGCACGCAGGCCGTGACTAGCGCTTACACTTACGAGCAGTACTTC. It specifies CASTQAVTSAYTYEQYF.

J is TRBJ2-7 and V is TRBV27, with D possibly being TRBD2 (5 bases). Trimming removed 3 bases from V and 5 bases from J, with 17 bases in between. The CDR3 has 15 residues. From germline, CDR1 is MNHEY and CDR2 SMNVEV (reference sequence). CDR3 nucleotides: TGTGCCAGCAGTTTGAGGGTCGGTCCGGGCCACGAGCAGTACTTC. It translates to CASSLRVGPGHEQYF.

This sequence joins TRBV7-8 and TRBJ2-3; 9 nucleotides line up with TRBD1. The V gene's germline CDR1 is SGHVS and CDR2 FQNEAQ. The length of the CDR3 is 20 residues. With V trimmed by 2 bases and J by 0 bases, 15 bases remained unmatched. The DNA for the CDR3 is TGTGCCAGCAGCTTACCAAGGGGAAGGACAGGGGCAATCAGCACAGATACGCAGTATTTT. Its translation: CASSLPRGRTGAISTDTQYF.

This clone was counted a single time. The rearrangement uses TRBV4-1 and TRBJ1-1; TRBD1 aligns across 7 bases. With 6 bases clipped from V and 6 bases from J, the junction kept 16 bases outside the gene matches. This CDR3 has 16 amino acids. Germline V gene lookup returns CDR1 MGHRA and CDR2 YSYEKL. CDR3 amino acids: CASRPTGLGNNPEAFF. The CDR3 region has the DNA TGCGCCAGCAGACCGACAGGGTTGGGCAACAACCCTGAAGCTTTCTTT.

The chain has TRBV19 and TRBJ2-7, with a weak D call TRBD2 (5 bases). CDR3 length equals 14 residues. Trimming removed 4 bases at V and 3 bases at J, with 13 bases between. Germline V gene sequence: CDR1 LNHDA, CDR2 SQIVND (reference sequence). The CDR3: CASSSVGDLYEQYF. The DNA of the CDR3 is TGTGCCAGTAGTAGCGTGGGAGATCTCTACGAGCAGTACTTC.

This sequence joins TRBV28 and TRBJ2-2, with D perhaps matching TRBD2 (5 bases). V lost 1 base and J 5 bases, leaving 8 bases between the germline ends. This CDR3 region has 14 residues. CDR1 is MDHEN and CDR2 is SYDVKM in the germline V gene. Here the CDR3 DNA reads TGTGCCAGCAGTTTATTCGGGGTGACCGGGGAGCTGTTTTTT. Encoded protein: CASSLFGVTGELFF.

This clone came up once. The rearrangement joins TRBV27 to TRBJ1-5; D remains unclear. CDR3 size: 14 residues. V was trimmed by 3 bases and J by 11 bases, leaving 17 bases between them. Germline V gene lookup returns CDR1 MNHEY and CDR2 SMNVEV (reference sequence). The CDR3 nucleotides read TGTGCCAGCAGTTTGGGGAGTTCGTACGGGGCCCAGCATTTT. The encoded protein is CASSLGSSYGAQHF.

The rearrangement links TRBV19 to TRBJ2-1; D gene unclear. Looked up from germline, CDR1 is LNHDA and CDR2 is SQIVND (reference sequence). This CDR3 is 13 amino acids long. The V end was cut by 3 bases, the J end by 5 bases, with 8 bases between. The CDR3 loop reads CASSIHNNNEQFF. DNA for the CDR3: TGTGCCAGTAGTATCCACAACAACAATGAGCAGTTCTTC.

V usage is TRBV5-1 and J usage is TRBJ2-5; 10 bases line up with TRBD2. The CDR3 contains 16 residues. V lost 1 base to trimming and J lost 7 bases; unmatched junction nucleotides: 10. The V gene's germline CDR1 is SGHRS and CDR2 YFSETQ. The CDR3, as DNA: TGCGCCAGCAGCTTGTCTAGCGGGAGTTCGAGGGGGACCCAGTACTTC. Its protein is CASSLSSGSSRGTQYF.

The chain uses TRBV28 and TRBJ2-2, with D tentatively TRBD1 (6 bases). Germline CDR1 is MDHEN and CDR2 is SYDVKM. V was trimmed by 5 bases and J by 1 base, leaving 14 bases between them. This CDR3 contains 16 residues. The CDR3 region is CASSTIDRRNTGELFF. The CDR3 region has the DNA TGTGCCAGCAGTACTATCGACAGGAGGAACACCGGGGAGCTGTTTTTT.

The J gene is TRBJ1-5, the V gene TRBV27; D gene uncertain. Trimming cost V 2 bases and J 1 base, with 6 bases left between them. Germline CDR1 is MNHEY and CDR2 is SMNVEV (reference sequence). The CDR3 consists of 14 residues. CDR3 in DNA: TGTGCCAGCAGTTTAGGGCAGAGCAATCAGCCCCAGCATTTT. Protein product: CASSLGQSNQPQHF.

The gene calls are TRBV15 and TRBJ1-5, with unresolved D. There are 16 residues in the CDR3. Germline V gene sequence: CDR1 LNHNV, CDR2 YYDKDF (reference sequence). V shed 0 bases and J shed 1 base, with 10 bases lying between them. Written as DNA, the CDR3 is TGTGCCACCAGCAGAGAGAGGCCGCCCAGCAATCAGCCCCAGCATTTT. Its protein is CATSRERPPSNQPQHF. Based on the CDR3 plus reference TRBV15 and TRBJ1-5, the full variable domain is DAMVIQNPRYQVTQFGKPVTLSCSQTLNHNVMYWYQQKSSQAPKLLFHYYDKDFNNEADTPDNFQSRRPNTSFCFLDIRSPGLGDTAMYLCATSRERPPSNQPQHFGDGTRLSIL.

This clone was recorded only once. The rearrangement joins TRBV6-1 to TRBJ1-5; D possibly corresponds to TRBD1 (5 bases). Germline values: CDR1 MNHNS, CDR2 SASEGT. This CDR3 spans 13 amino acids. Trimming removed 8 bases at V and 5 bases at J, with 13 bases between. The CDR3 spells CASEKGRDQPQHF. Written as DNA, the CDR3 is TGTGCCAGCGAGAAGGGGCGAGATCAGCCCCAGCATTTT.

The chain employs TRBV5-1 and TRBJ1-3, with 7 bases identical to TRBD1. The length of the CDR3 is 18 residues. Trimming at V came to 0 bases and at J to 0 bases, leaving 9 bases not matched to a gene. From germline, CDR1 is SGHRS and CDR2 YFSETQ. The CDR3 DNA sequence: TGCGCCAGCAGCTTGGGAGCCCTTGACAGGGTCTCTGGAAACACCATATATTTT. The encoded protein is CASSLGALDRVSGNTIYF.

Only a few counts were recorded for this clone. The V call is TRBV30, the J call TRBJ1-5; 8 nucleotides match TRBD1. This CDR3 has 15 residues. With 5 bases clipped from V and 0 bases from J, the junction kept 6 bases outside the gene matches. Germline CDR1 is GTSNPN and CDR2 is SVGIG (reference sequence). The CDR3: CAWGDRLYSNQPQHF. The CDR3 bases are TGTGCCTGGGGGGACAGGCTCTATAGCAATCAGCCCCAGCATTTT.

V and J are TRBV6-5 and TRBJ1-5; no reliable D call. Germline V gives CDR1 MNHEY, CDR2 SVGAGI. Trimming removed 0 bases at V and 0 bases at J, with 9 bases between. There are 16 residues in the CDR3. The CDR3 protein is CASSYSLSYSNQPQHF. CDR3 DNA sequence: TGTGCCAGCAGTTACTCGCTCAGTTATAGCAATCAGCCCCAGCATTTT.

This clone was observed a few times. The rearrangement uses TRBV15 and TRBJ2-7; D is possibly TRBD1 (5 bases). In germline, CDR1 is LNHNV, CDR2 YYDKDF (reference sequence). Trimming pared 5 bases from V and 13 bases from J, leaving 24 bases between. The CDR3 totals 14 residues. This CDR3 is CATSSPSPDRAIYF. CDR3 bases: TGTGCCACCAGCTCACCATCCCCCGACAGAGCCATCTACTTC.

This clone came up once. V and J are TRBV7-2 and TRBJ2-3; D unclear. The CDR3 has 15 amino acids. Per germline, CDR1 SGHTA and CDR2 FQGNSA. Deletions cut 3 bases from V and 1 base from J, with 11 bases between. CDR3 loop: CASSFTPSRTDTQYF. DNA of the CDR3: TGTGCCAGCAGCTTTACTCCGTCCCGCACAGATACGCAGTATTTT.

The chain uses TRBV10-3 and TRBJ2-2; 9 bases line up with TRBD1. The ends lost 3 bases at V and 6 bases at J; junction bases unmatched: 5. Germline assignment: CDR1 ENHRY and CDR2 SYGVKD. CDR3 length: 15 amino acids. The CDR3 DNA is TGTGCCATCAGTGAACAGGGGGCTTTGGCCGGGGAGCTGTTTTTT. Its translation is CAISEQGALAGELFF.

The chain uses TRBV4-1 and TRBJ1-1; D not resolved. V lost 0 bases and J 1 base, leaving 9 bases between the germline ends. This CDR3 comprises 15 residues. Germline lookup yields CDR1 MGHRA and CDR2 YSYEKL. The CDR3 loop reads CASSQEPGRNTEAFF. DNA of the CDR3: TGCGCCAGCAGCCAAGAACCGGGGAGGAACACTGAAGCTTTCTTT.

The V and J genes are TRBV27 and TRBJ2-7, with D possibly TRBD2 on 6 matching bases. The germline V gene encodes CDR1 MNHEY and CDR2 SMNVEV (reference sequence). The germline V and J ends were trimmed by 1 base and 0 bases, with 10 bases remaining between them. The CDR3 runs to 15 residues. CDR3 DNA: TGTGCCAGCAGTTTATTCGGGACTGACTCCTACGAGCAGTACTTC. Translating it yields CASSLFGTDSYEQYF.

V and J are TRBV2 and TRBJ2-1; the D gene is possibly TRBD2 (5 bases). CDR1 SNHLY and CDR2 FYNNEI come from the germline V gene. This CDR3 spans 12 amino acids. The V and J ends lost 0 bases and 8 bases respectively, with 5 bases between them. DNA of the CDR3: TGTGCCAGCAGTGAAGCGAGGGATGAGCAGTTCTTC. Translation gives CASSEARDEQFF. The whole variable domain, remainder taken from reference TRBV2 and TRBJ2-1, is EPEVTQTPSHQVTQMGQEVILRCVPISNHLYFYWYRQILGQKVEFLVSFYNNEISEKSEIFDDQFSVERPDGSNFTLKIRSTKLEDSAMYFCASSEARDEQFFGPGTRLTVL.

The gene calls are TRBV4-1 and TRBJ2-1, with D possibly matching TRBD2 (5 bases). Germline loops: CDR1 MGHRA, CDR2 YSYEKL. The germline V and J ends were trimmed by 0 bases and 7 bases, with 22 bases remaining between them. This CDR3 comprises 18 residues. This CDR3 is CASSQDPAGPVNGNEQFF. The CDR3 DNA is TGCGCCAGCAGCCAAGATCCGGCGGGTCCGGTAAACGGGAATGAGCAGTTCTTC.

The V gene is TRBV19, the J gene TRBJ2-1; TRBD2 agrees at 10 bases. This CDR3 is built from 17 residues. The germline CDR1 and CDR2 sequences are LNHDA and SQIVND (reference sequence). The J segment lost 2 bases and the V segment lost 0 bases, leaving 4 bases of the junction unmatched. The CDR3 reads CASSIDSGRRPYNEQFF. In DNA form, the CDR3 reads TGTGCCAGTAGTATAGATAGCGGGAGGAGACCCTACAATGAGCAGTTCTTC. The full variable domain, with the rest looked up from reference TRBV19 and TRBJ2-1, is DGGITQSPKYLFRKEGQNVTLSCEQNLNHDAMYWYRQDPGQGLRLIYYSQIVNDFQKGDIAEGYSVSREKKESFPLTVTSAQKNPTAFYLCASSIDSGRRPYNEQFFGPGTRLTVL.

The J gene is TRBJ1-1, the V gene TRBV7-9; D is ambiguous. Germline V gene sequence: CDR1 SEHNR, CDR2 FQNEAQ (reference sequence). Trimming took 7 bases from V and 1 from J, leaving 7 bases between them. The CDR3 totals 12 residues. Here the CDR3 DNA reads TGTGCCAGCATAAACGGGAACACTGAAGCTTTCTTT. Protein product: CASINGNTEAFF.

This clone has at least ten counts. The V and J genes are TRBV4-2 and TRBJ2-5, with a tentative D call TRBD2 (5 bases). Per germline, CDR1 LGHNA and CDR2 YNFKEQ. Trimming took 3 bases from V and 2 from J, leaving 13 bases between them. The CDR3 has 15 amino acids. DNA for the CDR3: TGTGCCAGCAGCCAGGGCGAGAGCGGTCAAGAGACCCAGTACTTC. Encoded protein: CASSQGESGQETQYF.

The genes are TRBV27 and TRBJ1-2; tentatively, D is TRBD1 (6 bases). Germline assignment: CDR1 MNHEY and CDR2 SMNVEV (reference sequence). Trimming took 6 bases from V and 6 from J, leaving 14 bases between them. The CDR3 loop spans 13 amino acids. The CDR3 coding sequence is TGTGCCAGCAGCTCCCGTAACAGGGATGGCTACACCTTC. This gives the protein CASSSRNRDGYTF.